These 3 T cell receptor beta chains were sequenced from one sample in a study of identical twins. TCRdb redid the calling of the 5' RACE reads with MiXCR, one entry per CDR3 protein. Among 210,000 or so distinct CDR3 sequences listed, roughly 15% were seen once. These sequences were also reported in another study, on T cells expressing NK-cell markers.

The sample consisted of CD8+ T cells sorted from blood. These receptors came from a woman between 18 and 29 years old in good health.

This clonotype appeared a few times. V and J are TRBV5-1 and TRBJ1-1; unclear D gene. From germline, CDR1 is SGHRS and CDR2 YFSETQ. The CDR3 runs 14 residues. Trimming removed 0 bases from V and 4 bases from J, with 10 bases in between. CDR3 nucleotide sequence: TGCGCCAGCAGCTTGGATTCGGATGGCACTGAAGCTTTCTTT. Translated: CASSLDSDGTEAFF.

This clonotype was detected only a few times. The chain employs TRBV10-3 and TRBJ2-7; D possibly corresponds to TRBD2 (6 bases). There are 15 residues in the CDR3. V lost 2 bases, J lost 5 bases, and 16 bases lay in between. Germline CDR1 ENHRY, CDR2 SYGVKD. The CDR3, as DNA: TGTGCCATCAGTGAGGAGGGCGGGGAACGGGACGAGCAGTACTTC. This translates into CAISEEGGERDEQYF.

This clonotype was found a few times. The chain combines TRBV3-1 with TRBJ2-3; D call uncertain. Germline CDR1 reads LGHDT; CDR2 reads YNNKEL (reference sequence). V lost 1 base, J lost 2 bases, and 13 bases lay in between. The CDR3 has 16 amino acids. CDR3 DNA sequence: TGTGCCAGCAGCCAAGCGACAACCCAATACACAGATACGCAGTATTTT. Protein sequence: CASSQATTQYTDTQYF.